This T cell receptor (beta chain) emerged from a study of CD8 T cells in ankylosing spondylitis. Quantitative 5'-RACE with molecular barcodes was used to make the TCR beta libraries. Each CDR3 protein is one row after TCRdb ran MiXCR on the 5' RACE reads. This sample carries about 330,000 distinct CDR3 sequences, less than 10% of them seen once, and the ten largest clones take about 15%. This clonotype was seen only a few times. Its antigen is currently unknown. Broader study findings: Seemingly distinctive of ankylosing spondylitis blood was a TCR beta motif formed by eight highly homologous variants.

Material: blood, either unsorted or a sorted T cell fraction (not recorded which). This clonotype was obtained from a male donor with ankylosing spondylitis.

CDR3 loop: CAARLADYNEQFF. The CDR3 nucleotides read TGTGCTGCAAGACTAGCGGACTACAATGAGCAGTTCTTC. The chain carries TRBV30 and TRBJ2-1; 9 bases fit TRBD2. This CDR3 is 13 amino acids long. CDR1 is GTSNPN and CDR2 is SVGIG in the germline V gene (reference sequence).